This is a list of T cell receptor beta chains from one sample in a study of T cell changes during pregnancy in multiple sclerosis. Libraries were prepared by immunoSEQ multiplex PCR; TCRdb keeps only in-frame clonotypes and omits some of them. This table holds tens of thousands of clones, approximately 92% found once. The sample in question was CD4+ T cells from peripheral blood mononuclear cells, obtained in the third trimester of pregnancy. The receptors come from a female donor with multiple sclerosis, enrolled in a pregnancy study. Both conserved end residues are part of each CDR3. A D gene is named only where the DNA matches it firmly. Rows give clone size only sometimes, using once, few, many, or a class for an expanded clone.

>NA|TRBV7-3|TRBD1|TRBJ1-3
CASSPGTGGGNTIYF
TGTGCCAGCAGCCCCGGGACAGGGGGCGGAAACACCATATATTTT
>NA|TRBV7-2|NA|TRBJ1-1
CASSSDRNTEAFF
TGTGCCAGCAGCAGTGACAGGAACACTGAAGCTTTCTTT
>NA|TRBV5-4|NA|TRBJ1-1
CASSLAAGVNTEAFF
TGTGCCAGCAGCTTGGCGGCAGGGGTGAACACTGAAGCTTTCTTT
>NA|TRBV7-2|TRBD2|TRBJ2-7
CASSSPGLAGGRSSYEQYF
TGTGCCAGCAGCTCCCCGGGACTAGCGGGGGGAAGAAGCTCCTACGAGCAGTACTTC
>NA|TRBV5-1|NA|TRBJ2-6
CASSLAPGVGANVLTF
TGCGCCAGCAGCTTGGCGCCTGGAGTGGGGGCCAACGTCCTGACTTTC
>NA|TRBV7-2|TRBD1|TRBJ1-2
CASSLRGQYYGYTF
TGTGCCAGCAGCTTACGGGGACAGTACTATGGCTACACCTTC
>NA|TRBV5-1|TRBD2|TRBJ2-7
CASSSQPSGGAYEQYF
TGCGCCAGCAGCTCCCAACCTAGCGGGGGAGCCTACGAGCAGTACTTC
>NA|TRBV6-5|NA|TRBJ1-6
CASSPTGLLPLHF
TGTGCCAGCAGCCCTACAGGGCTCCTACCCCTCCACTTT
>few|TRBV2|TRBD1|TRBJ1-5
CASSVQGSNQPQHF
TGTGCCAGCAGTGTACAGGGGAGCAATCAGCCCCAGCATTTT
>NA|TRBV29-1|NA|TRBJ2-5
CSVQDFFQETQYF
TGCAGCGTTCAGGACTTCTTTCAAGAGACCCAGTACTTC
>NA|TRBV7-9|NA|TRBJ1-2
CASSIYRQHYTF
TGTGCCAGCAGCATCTACCGACAGCACTACACCTTC
>NA|TRBV5-8|NA|TRBJ1-2
CASSLAGGGSYGYTF
TGTGCCAGCAGCTTGGCCGGGGGTGGTAGCTATGGCTACACCTTC
>NA|TRBV6-5|NA|TRBJ2-2
CASRRNTGELFF
TGTGCCAGCAGGAGGAACACCGGGGAGCTGTTTTTT
>NA|TRBV7-2|TRBD1|TRBJ1-2
CASSLARIQGAYYGYTF
TGTGCCAGCAGCTTAGCCCGAATACAGGGGGCCTACTATGGCTACACCTTC
>NA|TRBV2|NA|TRBJ1-1
CASREDWNTEAFF
TGTGCCAGCAGAGAAGACTGGAACACTGAAGCTTTCTTT
>NA|TRBV7-2|TRBD2|TRBJ2-7
CASSLGLAGAGEQYF
TGTGCCAGCAGCCTGGGACTAGCGGGGGCTGGAGAGCAGTACTTC
>NA|TRBV7-6|NA|TRBJ2-5
CASSPPGEETQYF
TGTGCCAGCAGCCCACCCGGTGAAGAGACCCAGTACTTC
>NA|TRBV7-9|TRBD2|TRBJ2-3
CASSRTSRGDTQYF
TGTGCCAGCAGCAGGACTAGTCGTGGAGATACGCAGTATTTT
>NA|TRBV7-2|TRBD1|TRBJ2-1
CASSPGQGEGEQFF
TGTGCCAGCAGCCCCGGACAGGGGGAGGGGGAGCAGTTCTTC
>few|TRBV19|NA|TRBJ2-7
CASSEQGPYEQYF
TGTGCCAGTAGTGAACAGGGACCCTACGAGCAGTACTTC
>NA|TRBV6-6|TRBD1|TRBJ1-4
CASSSSGGGEKLFF
TGTGCCAGCAGTTCATCAGGGGGCGGGGAAAAACTGTTTTTT
>NA|TRBV7-5|NA|TRBJ2-7
CARSLAGREDYEQYF
TGTGCCAGAAGCTTAGCTGGCAGGGAGGACTACGAGCAGTACTTC
>NA|TRBV19|TRBD1|TRBJ1-6
CASRTTGGNNSPLHF
TGTGCCAGTAGGACGACAGGGGGCAATAATTCACCCCTCCACTTT
>NA|TRBV7-9|TRBD1|TRBJ2-6
CASSSSTGGSGANVLTF
TGTGCCAGCAGCTCTTCGACAGGGGGTTCAGGGGCCAACGTCCTGACTTTC
>NA|TRBV19|TRBD2|TRBJ2-5
CASSKLAAQQETQYF
TGTGCCAGTAGTAAGCTAGCGGCCCAACAAGAGACCCAGTACTTC
>once|TRBV5-4|TRBD2|TRBJ2-5
CASSGGGAETQYF
TGTGCCAGCAGCGGCGGGGGGGCGGAGACCCAGTACTTC
>NA|TRBV28|TRBD1|TRBJ1-4
CASREGTVEKLFF
TGTGCCAGCAGGGAGGGGACAGTCGAAAAACTGTTTTTT
>NA|TRBV4-1|TRBD1|TRBJ2-7
CASSQEGDRGSYEQYF
TGCGCCAGCAGCCAAGAAGGGGACAGGGGGTCCTACGAGCAGTACTTC
>NA|TRBV6-5|NA|TRBJ2-5
CASSYSAGAGETQYF
TGTGCCAGCAGTTACTCGGCGGGGGCCGGAGAGACCCAGTACTTC
>few|TRBV18|NA|TRBJ2-2
CASSPGQNTGELFF
TGTGCCAGCTCACCAGGACAGAACACCGGGGAGCTGTTTTTT
>NA|TRBV27|NA|TRBJ2-3
CASSFASSTDTQYF
TGTGCCAGCAGTTTCGCCAGTTCCACAGATACGCAGTATTTT
>NA|TRBV6-6|TRBD1|TRBJ2-5
CASSQGAQTQYF
TGTGCCAGCAGTCAGGGGGCACAGACCCAGTACTTC
>medium-sized|TRBV7-2|TRBD1|TRBJ1-5
CASSLVSGTVNQPQHF
TGTGCCAGCAGCTTGGTGTCCGGGACAGTGAATCAGCCCCAGCATTTT
>NA|TRBV7-6|NA|TRBJ2-7
CASSTRGDGVYEQYF
TGTGCCAGCAGCACCCGGGGAGATGGAGTCTACGAGCAGTACTTC
>NA|TRBV7-2|TRBD2|TRBJ2-1
CASSLAGGLYEQFF
TGTGCCAGCAGCTTGGCGGGGGGGCTTTATGAGCAGTTCTTC